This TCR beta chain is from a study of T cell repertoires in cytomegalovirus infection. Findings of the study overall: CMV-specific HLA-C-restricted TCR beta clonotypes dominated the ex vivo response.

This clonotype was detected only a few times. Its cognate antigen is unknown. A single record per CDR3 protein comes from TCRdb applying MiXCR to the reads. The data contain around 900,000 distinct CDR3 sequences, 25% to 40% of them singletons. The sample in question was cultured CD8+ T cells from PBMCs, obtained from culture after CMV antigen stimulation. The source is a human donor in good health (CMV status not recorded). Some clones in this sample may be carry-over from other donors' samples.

CDR3 in amino acids: CSAPPRGTYNEQFF. CDR3 DNA sequence: TGCAGTGCTCCACCCCGGGGAACCTACAATGAGCAGTTCTTC. The genes are TRBV20-1 and TRBJ2-1; D might be TRBD2 (5 bases). Germline V gene data show CDR1 as DFQATT and CDR2 as SNEGSKA (reference sequence). This CDR3 region has 14 residues. Deletions cut 5 bases from V and 2 bases from J, with 13 bases between.